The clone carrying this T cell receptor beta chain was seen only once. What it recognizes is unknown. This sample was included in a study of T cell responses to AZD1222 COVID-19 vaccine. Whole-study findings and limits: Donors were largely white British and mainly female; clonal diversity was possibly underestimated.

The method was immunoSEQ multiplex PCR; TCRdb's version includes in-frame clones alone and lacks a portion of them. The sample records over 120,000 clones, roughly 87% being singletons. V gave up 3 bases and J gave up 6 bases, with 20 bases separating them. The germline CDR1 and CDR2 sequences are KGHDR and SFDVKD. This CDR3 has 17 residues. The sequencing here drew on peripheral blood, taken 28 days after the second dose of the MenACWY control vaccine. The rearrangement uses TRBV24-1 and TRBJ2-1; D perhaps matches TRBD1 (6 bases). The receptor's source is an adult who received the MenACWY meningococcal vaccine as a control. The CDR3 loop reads CATSDPSRDKKSNEQFF. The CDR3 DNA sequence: TGTGCCACCAGTGATCCCTCTCGGGACAAGAAAAGCAATGAGCAGTTCTTC.